Sequencing of this T cell receptor beta chain was carried out in a study of CD8 T cells in ankylosing spondylitis. TCRdb passed the 5' RACE reads through MiXCR, listing each CDR3 protein once. Counted here are approximately 9,400 distinct CDR3 sequences, 3.5% to 4.5% occurring once; the ten biggest clones make up more than 9%. This clonotype was recorded at least ten times. Its antigen is undetermined. CDR1 and CDR2 from the germline V gene are SGDLS and YYNGEE. CDR3 length equals 16 residues. Trimming took 2 bases from V and 6 from J, leaving 17 bases between them. Notes on the study in general: Earlier literature documents some of the motif variants in reactive arthritis synovial fluid and blood. For ankylosing spondylitis blood, a TCR beta motif of about 8 highly homologous variants appeared characteristic.

The genes are TRBV9 and TRBJ2-2; the D gene is possibly TRBD2 (5 bases). Source material: blood, either unsorted or a sorted T cell fraction (not recorded which). This clonotype was obtained from a female donor with ankylosing spondylitis or in good health (not recorded which). The CDR3 region is CASSVGSSTLSGELFF. The CDR3 DNA follows: TGTGCCAGCAGCGTTGGGTCTAGCACCCTATCCGGGGAGCTGTTTTTT.